The 9 T cell receptor beta chains below were found in one sample sequenced in a study of T cell repertoires in cytomegalovirus infection. MiXCR, run by TCRdb on the reads, gives a single entry per CDR3 protein. The data contain about 180,000 distinct CDR3 sequences, about a sixth of them singletons. Material: CD8+ T cells from PBMCs. The source of these receptors is a human donor in good health (CMV status not recorded). Some clones in this sample may be carry-over from other donors' samples.

This clonotype has only a few counts. The chain has TRBV7-9 and TRBJ2-5; TRBD1 aligns across 7 bases. The CDR3 has 13 residues. CDR1 is SEHNR and CDR2 is FQNEAQ in the germline V gene (reference sequence). V dropped 6 bases and J dropped 5; count of bases not matched to a gene: 6. This chain's CDR3 is CASRSGTVETQYF. The CDR3 DNA reads TGTGCCAGCAGGTCCGGGACAGTTGAGACCCAGTACTTC.

The V and J genes are TRBV7-6 and TRBJ2-7; D perhaps matches TRBD1 (5 bases). Trimming took off 2 bases at V and 5 bases at J, with 13 bases between the two ends. Per the germline V gene, CDR1 is SGHVS and CDR2 is FNYEAQ. The CDR3 contains 14 residues. The DNA for the CDR3 is TGTGCCAGCAGCTTAAGGGCCAGGGCCAACGAGCAGTACTTC. Protein sequence: CASSLRARANEQYF.

This clonotype was seen many times. The chain joins TRBV6-1 to TRBJ1-6; 9 nucleotides align to TRBD1. The ends lost 5 bases at V and 7 bases at J; junction bases unmatched: 3. Germline loops: CDR1 MNHNS, CDR2 SASEGT. The CDR3 spans 14 residues. CDR3 amino acids: CASSRTGENSPLHF. Written as DNA, the CDR3 is TGTGCCAGCAGTCGGACAGGGGAGAATTCACCCCTCCACTTT.

This clonotype turned up a few times. This rearrangement joins TRBV28 to TRBJ1-4; 12 positions match TRBD1. The trim removed 6 bases at V and 6 bases at J, leaving 14 bases unmatched. Germline values: CDR1 MDHEN, CDR2 SYDVKM. This CDR3 has 18 amino acids. In DNA form, the CDR3 reads TGTGCCAGCAGCCTTCGCCGGGACAGGGGGCCTCTTGATGAAAAACTGTTTTTT. Translating gives CASSLRRDRGPLDEKLFF.

This clonotype was counted many times. The chain links TRBV7-2 to TRBJ2-5, with 13 bases lining up with TRBD2. The CDR3 runs 15 residues. Per germline, CDR1 SGHTA and CDR2 FQGNSA. V shed 5 bases and J 5 bases; nucleotides not matched to a gene: 5. CDR3 DNA: TGTGCCAGCAGCCCGACTAGCGGGGGGAGTGAGACCCAGTACTTC. Its translation: CASSPTSGGSETQYF. Complete variable domain (other parts from reference TRBV7-2 and TRBJ2-5): GAGVSQSPSNKVTEKGKDVELRCDPISGHTALYWYRQSLGQGLEFLIYFQGNSAPDKSGLPSDRFSAERTGGSVSTLTIQRTQQEDSAVYLCASSPTSGGSETQYFGPGTRLLVL.

This clonotype was seen a handful of times. The chain is built from TRBV28 and TRBJ1-2, with 11 nucleotides matching TRBD1. There are 16 residues in the CDR3. V gave up 4 bases and J gave up 4 bases; unmatched junction bases: 8. Germline CDR1 and CDR2: MDHEN and SYDVKM. Here the CDR3 DNA reads TGTGCCAGCAGTTCTTTTCGGGACAGGGGGACCTATGGCTACACCTTC. As protein: CASSSFRDRGTYGYTF.

CDR3 bases: TGCAGTGCTAGAGACGACCGGGGGGGCCTGGGCCATGAGCAGTTCTTC. Protein: CSARDDRGGLGHEQFF. This sequence joins TRBV20-1 and TRBJ2-1; 8 nucleotides line up with TRBD2. Unmatched junction bases numbered 12, after V lost 0 bases and J lost 8 bases. The CDR3 is 16 residues long. Germline CDR1 and CDR2: DFQATT and SNEGSKA (reference sequence).

This clonotype was seen ten or more times. The CDR3 region has the DNA TGTGCCAGCATCCGAAACCCAGGGTACACTGAAGCTTTCTTT. Translation: CASIRNPGYTEAFF. The chain combines TRBV27 with TRBJ1-1; tentative D call: TRBD1 (5 bases). CDR1 is MNHEY and CDR2 is SMNVEV in the germline V gene (reference sequence). CDR3 length equals 14 residues. V gave up 7 bases and J gave up 3 bases, with 15 bases separating them.

J is TRBJ1-2 and V is TRBV29-1; a weak D match, TRBD1 (5 bases). V dropped 4 bases and J dropped 1 base, with 10 bases sitting between them. The CDR3 is 13 amino acids. Germline V lookup: CDR1 SQVTM, CDR2 ANQGSEA. This chain's CDR3 is CSVVERGNYGYTF. CDR3 coding DNA: TGCAGCGTTGTGGAAAGGGGTAACTATGGCTACACCTTC.